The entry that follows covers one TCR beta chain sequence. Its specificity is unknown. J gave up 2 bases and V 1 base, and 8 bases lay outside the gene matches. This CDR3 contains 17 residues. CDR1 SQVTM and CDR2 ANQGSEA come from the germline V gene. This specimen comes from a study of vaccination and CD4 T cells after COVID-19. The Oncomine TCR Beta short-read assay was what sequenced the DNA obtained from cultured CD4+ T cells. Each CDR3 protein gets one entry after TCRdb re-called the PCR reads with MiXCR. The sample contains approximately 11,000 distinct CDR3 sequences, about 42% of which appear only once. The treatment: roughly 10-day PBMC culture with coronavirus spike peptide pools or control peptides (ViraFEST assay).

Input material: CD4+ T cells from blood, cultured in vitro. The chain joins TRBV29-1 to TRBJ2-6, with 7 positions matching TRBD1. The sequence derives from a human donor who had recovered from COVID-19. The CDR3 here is CSVEANRGLAGANVLTF. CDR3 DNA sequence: TGCAGCGTTGAAGCTAACAGGGGCTTAGCTGGGGCCAACGTCCTGACTTTC.